This T cell receptor beta chain was profiled in a study of blood T cell repertoires in COVID-19. About the research overall: PBMCs, B-cell-depleted T cells, or T cells were the source of the cDNA or gDNA that made up the material.

The CDR3 totals 13 residues. The germline gives CDR1 LNHDA, CDR2 SQIVND (reference sequence). Trimming stripped 6 bases from V and 2 bases from J, with 9 bases between. This table comes from immunoSEQ multiplex PCR, and its TCRdb copy is limited to in-frame clones, with some not included. The sample has about 94,000 clones; about four fifths are singletons. This chain joins TRBV19 and TRBJ2-3; perhaps TRBD2 as D (5 bases). The sequence was collected from a human donor in a cohort sampled during active COVID-19. Input material: peripheral blood. The CDR3 protein is CASRSADTDTQYF. In DNA form, the CDR3 reads TGTGCCAGTAGGTCAGCGGACACAGATACGCAGTATTTT.